These T cell receptor beta chains were read from a single sample in a study of identical twins. MiXCR, applied by TCRdb to the 5' RACE reads, yields one record per CDR3 protein. This sample has 240,000 or so distinct CDR3 sequences; roughly 7% occur once, and the top ten carry roughly 3.4%. This sample also belongs to another study, concerning yellow fever vaccine responses in identical twins.

Specimen: memory (CD45RO+) T cells sorted from blood. The source is a woman between 18 and 29 years old in good health. The conserved cysteine and the conserved F or W are not part of the CDR3 here.

V gene	J gene	CDR3 protein
TRBV5-1	TRBJ2-7	ASSLARGGYHEQY
TRBV6-1	TRBJ1-5	ASSPAGGAYQPQH
TRBV27	TRBJ1-1	ASSAKQGLVAF
TRBV7-9	TRBJ1-3	ASSLNRNSGNTIY
TRBV28	TRBJ1-5	ASSSGGSNQPQH
TRBV20-1	TRBJ2-2	SAFSGGVELF
TRBV20-1	TRBJ2-1	CLIRTSGIYGNEQF
TRBV10-2	TRBJ1-2	ASSEIRARTAYGYT
TRBV9	TRBJ2-2	ASSGRSGGWVNTGELF
TRBV5-1	TRBJ2-7	ASSLVDGRESLEQY
TRBV28	TRBJ1-1	ASRIQGPNTEAF
TRBV5-1	TRBJ2-6	ASSFGGAGANVLT
TRBV20-1	TRBJ2-1	SATAGPAYNEQF
TRBV11-2	TRBJ2-5	ASSLLVTNIQETQY
TRBV3-1	TRBJ2-2	ASSQDRGNTGELF
TRBV2	TRBJ1-2	ASSDRTPNYGYT
TRBV10-3	TRBJ2-1	AIRGLAGADNEQF
TRBV24-1	TRBJ2-3	ATSDLPPGQPTDTQY
TRBV2	TRBJ2-1	ASSVGVGEQF
TRBV28	TRBJ1-4	ASTYTGATNEKLF
TRBV7-6	TRBJ2-7	ASSRAQGGEQY
TRBV12-3/TRBV12-4	TRBJ2-3	ASRRWQARDTQY
TRBV6-1	TRBJ1-4	ASRRGTGGEKLF
TRBV11-2	TRBJ2-2	ASSPLKMGNTGELF
TRBV18	TRBJ2-7	ASSPPTNAYEQY
TRBV14	TRBJ2-1	ASNDRALGGGASYNEQF
TRBV6-4	TRBJ2-1	ASSDSDGTYNEQF
TRBV10-1	TRBJ1-5	ASSDQGYQPQH
TRBV4-1	TRBJ2-6	ASSQDAFSGANVLT
TRBV11-2	TRBJ2-1	ASSPALRAATNEQF
TRBV27	TRBJ2-7	ETRQSYEQY
TRBV12-3/TRBV12-4	TRBJ2-1	ASSLSGGAVNEQF
TRBV4-1	TRBJ2-1	ASSLDRLGNEQF
TRBV20-1	TRBJ2-3	SARALLALDTDTQY
TRBV10-1	TRBJ2-1	ASSRGTSGSNEQF
TRBV6-5	TRBJ2-1	ASSYRHRDSNEQF
TRBV12-3/TRBV12-4	TRBJ1-1	ASTRVGGEAF
TRBV15	TRBJ1-2	ATSRDTDRGYGYT
TRBV20-1	TRBJ2-3	SASRTGGYPADTQY
TRBV10-3	TRBJ1-2	AIRRDLRSRYT
TRBV5-6	TRBJ1-1	ASSSHRGLNTEAF
TRBV15	TRBJ2-2	ATSRASGSVDTGELF
TRBV12-3/TRBV12-4	TRBJ1-5	ASSLFRRGDQPQH
TRBV29-1	TRBJ2-7	SVSGLYEQY
TRBV12-3/TRBV12-4	TRBJ2-7	ASSLAGQYEQY
TRBV28	TRBJ2-1	ASSLQNRGPRYNEQF
TRBV5-8	TRBJ2-6	ASSEGWGANVLT
TRBV7-2	TRBJ2-1	ASSLRLAYDEQF
TRBV29-1	TRBJ2-7	SVEDQGGRKNEQY
TRBV5-1	TRBJ2-3	ASSTGLAGGDTQY
TRBV3-1	TRBJ2-1	ASSQDPNSTPRNEQF